A single sample gave rise to the 8 T cell receptor beta chains below, sequenced in a study of T cell responses to AZD1222 COVID-19 vaccine (dated by TCRdb to 2020 to 2022). Libraries were made using the immunoSEQ multiplex PCR assay. Entries here come from immuneACCESS through TCRdb and include only in-frame sequences with V and J called. Some clones fail to appear in such tables; in the studies checked, an unresolved V gene covers under half of the shortfall, and the cause of the remainder is unknown. This sample lists 200,000 or so clones; 85% to 95% were detected once. In total, the top ten clones hold roughly a tenth of the sample. The time point label here, explained by the study, means: baseline before first vaccination. This specimen consisted of peripheral blood, obtained on day 0 of AZD1222 vaccination. These receptors were obtained from an adult in good health.

A word on this clone: The sample contains more than one DNA sequence encoding this CDR3. The V gene is TRBV19, the J gene TRBJ1-1; 9 bases align to TRBD1. After removal of 1 base from V and 4 bases from J, the junction contained 1 base not matched to a gene. The CDR3 covers 14 residues. The germline V gene encodes CDR1 LNHDA and CDR2 SQIVND (reference sequence). Here the CDR3 DNA reads TGTGCCAGTAGTATAGCGACAGGGGGCACTGAAGCTTTCTTT. Translation gives CASSIATGGTEAFF.

V is TRBV29-1 and J is TRBJ1-5; D possibly corresponds to TRBD1 (6 bases). The germline CDR1 and CDR2 sequences are SQVTM and ANQGSEA. This CDR3 region has 13 residues. V dropped 4 bases and J dropped 1 base, with 8 bases sitting between them. This CDR3 is CSVAGGSNQPQHF. In DNA, the CDR3 is TGCAGCGTTGCTGGGGGCAGCAATCAGCCCCAGCATTTT.

The chain links TRBV6-6 to TRBJ1-4; D is possibly TRBD1 (5 bases). The V end lost 3 bases, the J end lost 8 bases, and 10 bases lay between the germline ends. This CDR3 is 13 amino acids long. Germline V gives CDR1 MNHNY, CDR2 SVGAGI (reference sequence). DNA of the CDR3: TGTGCCAGCAGTTATCAGGGTAGAGAAAAACTGTTTTTT. This translates into CASSYQGREKLFF.

The chain links TRBV28 to TRBJ1-1; 7 nucleotides line up with TRBD1. Germline trimming cut 6 bases from V and 5 bases from J; bases unmatched to any gene: 6. This CDR3 contains 13 residues. CDR1 and CDR2 from the germline V gene are MDHEN and SYDVKM. The CDR3 here is CASRAGGWTEAFF. CDR3 nucleotides: TGTGCCAGCAGAGCAGGGGGTTGGACTGAAGCTTTCTTT.

The chain joins TRBV29-1 to TRBJ2-3; 8 nucleotides match TRBD2. J gave up 4 bases and V 4 bases, and 4 bases lay outside the gene matches. CDR3 size: 13 residues. Germline V lookup: CDR1 SQVTM, CDR2 ANQGSEA. The CDR3 region is CSVAGTRADTQYF. In DNA form, the CDR3 reads TGCAGCGTTGCGGGGACTAGGGCAGATACGCAGTATTTT.

This chain joins TRBV29-1 and TRBJ2-3, with 9 nucleotides matching TRBD1. The germline V gene has CDR1 SQVTM and CDR2 ANQGSEA. Trimming at V came to 6 bases and at J to 5 bases, leaving 9 bases not matched to a gene. The CDR3 is 14 residues long. The CDR3 region has the DNA TGCAGCGTCCACCGGGACAGGGCCAAAGATACGCAGTATTTT. It specifies CSVHRDRAKDTQYF.

This chain connects TRBV7-2 to TRBJ2-4; TRBD2 aligns across 8 bases. The germline V gene has CDR1 SGHTA and CDR2 FQGNSA. The CDR3 consists of 15 residues. With V trimmed by 5 bases and J by 6 bases, 9 bases remained unmatched. In DNA form, the CDR3 reads TGTGCCAGCAGCCCATCCGGGGGGGGGTTAAACATTCAGTACTTC. This codes for CASSPSGGGLNIQYF.

The rearrangement uses TRBV28 and TRBJ1-2, with D unclear. Germline CDR1 reads MDHEN; CDR2 reads SYDVKM. Trimming took off 2 bases at V and 0 bases at J, with 4 bases between the two ends. The length of the CDR3 is 13 residues. The CDR3 DNA is TGTGCCAGCAGTTTAAAGACTAACTATGGCTACACCTTC. This codes for CASSLKTNYGYTF.